Below, 16 T cell receptor beta chains from the same sample are listed, as sequenced in a study of T cells in localized non-small cell lung cancer. Some clones are missing from TCRdb's copy, which holds only in-frame ones; the method was immunoSEQ multiplex PCR. The profile covers under 150,000 clones, with more than 70% appearing a single time and over 1.5% taken by the ten largest. The specimen comprised peripheral blood, sampled before any cancer treatment. These receptors originate from a female donor of 60 years or more with stage I lung adenocarcinoma.

This clone was seen only a few times. The V and J genes are TRBV6-6 and TRBJ2-3; maybe TRBD2 (5 bases). Germline values: CDR1 MNHNY, CDR2 SVGAGI (reference sequence). This CDR3 is built from 13 residues. The V end was cut by 0 bases, the J end by 4 bases, with 5 bases between. CDR3 in DNA: TGTGCCAGCAGTTACTCTAGCGCAGATACGCAGTATTTT. This encodes CASSYSSADTQYF.

This rearrangement joins TRBV5-8 to TRBJ2-5; D uncertain. Between the trimmed V and J ends, which lost 6 bases and 2 bases, there was a span of 17 bases. The germline V gene encodes CDR1 SGHTS and CDR2 YDEGEE. The CDR3 is 15 residues long. The CDR3: CASTPLGKGQETQYF. The CDR3 DNA reads TGTGCCAGCACCCCTCTGGGGAAGGGACAAGAGACCCAGTACTTC. Supplemented by reference TRBV5-8 and TRBJ2-5, the full variable domain reads EAGVTQSPTHLIKTRGQQATLRCSPISGHTSVYWYQQALGLGLQFLLWYDEGEERNRGNFPPRFSGRQFPNYSSELNVNALELEDSALYLCASTPLGKGQETQYFGPGTRLLVL.

The CDR3 here is CASSKSETGRSGAQYF. CDR3 coding DNA: TGTGCCAGCAGCAAATCTGAGACAGGGCGGTCCGGGGCCCAGTACTTC. V and J are TRBV21-1 and TRBJ2-5; TRBD1, the D gene given by the table, was not confirmed from the DNA. TRBV21-1 is an annotated pseudogene. The CDR3 is 16 residues long.

The V and J genes are TRBV29-1 and TRBJ2-2; 11 bases fit TRBD1. V was clipped by 7 bases and J by 6 bases; unmatched bases: 4. CDR1 and CDR2 (germline): SQVTM, ANQGSEA. The CDR3 has 13 amino acids. CDR3: CSGGQGAPGELFF. DNA of the CDR3: TGCAGCGGCGGACAGGGGGCGCCCGGGGAGCTGTTTTTT.

The rearrangement links TRBV21-1 to TRBJ1-5. TRBV21-1 is termed a pseudogene. This CDR3 region has 15 residues. The CDR3 DNA is TGTGCCAGCAGCTCCCAGAGAAGTTGCAATCAGCCCCAGCATTTT. Protein product: CASSSQRSCNQPQHF.

The chain recombines TRBV7-3 with TRBJ1-5, with TRBD1 as a possible D gene (5 bases). The germline V gene has CDR1 SGHTA and CDR2 FQGTGA. Trimming removed 6 bases at V and 5 bases at J, with 11 bases between. The CDR3 runs to 13 residues. The CDR3, as DNA: TGTGCCAGCAGTGTTGGGGCGCATCAGCCCCAGCATTTT. Translating it yields CASSVGAHQPQHF.

The rearrangement links TRBV12-5 to TRBJ2-1, with no clear D. The germline V gene encodes CDR1 LGHNT and CDR2 FRNRAP. The CDR3 runs to 14 residues. Trimming left V 5 bases short and J 5 bases short, with 13 bases between. The CDR3 reads CASGDDKQHNEQFF. The CDR3 nucleotides are TGTGCTAGTGGTGACGACAAGCAACACAATGAGCAGTTCTTC.

J is TRBJ2-1 and V is TRBV27; 16 nucleotides align to TRBD2. Germline CDR1 and CDR2: MNHEY and SMNVEV (reference sequence). The CDR3 runs to 18 residues. The V gene end was trimmed by 2 bases and the J gene end by 5 bases; junction bases not matched to a gene: 6. The CDR3 protein is CASSLNWGLAGGNNEQFF. The CDR3 DNA sequence: TGTGCCAGCAGTTTAAATTGGGGACTAGCGGGAGGGAACAATGAGCAGTTCTTC.

The V gene is TRBV6-1, the J gene TRBJ2-1; D ambiguous. Germline V lookup: CDR1 MNHNS, CDR2 SASEGT. V was cut by 1 base and J by 14 bases, with 15 bases left in between. This CDR3 region has 13 residues. CDR3 DNA sequence: TGTGCCAGCAGTGAAGAGTTGAGCGTCACCGAGTTCTTC. Protein product: CASSEELSVTEFF.

The chain is built from TRBV9 and TRBJ1-2; no clear D gene. The length of the CDR3 is 15 residues. Germline values: CDR1 SGDLS, CDR2 YYNGEE. Deletions cut 0 bases from V and 0 bases from J, with 9 bases between. As DNA, the CDR3 is TGTGCCAGCAGCGTAGCTGGGCAAGCTAACTATGGCTACACCTTC. It codes for CASSVAGQANYGYTF.

The CDR3 loop reads CASSFFAGGYNEQFF. CDR3 DNA sequence: TGTGCCAGCAGCTTTTTCGCGGGAGGTTACAATGAGCAGTTCTTC. The rearrangement uses TRBV5-6 and TRBJ2-1; 8 bases map to TRBD2. The germline gives CDR1 SGHDT, CDR2 YYEEEE. CDR3 length: 15 amino acids. Unmatched junction bases numbered 5, after V lost 2 bases and J lost 4 bases.

The chain carries TRBV2 and TRBJ2-5, with unresolved D. Germline V lookup: CDR1 SNHLY, CDR2 FYNNEI. With 1 base removed from V and 2 bases from J, the gap between germline ends came to 8 bases. The CDR3 totals 14 residues. CDR3 bases: TGTGCCAGCAGTGAAGAGGCGGAGCAAGAGACCCAGTACTTC. Translating gives CASSEEAEQETQYF.

A word on this clone: Within the sample, other DNA sequences also encode this same CDR3. This sequence joins TRBV20-1 and TRBJ1-5; D is unclear. This CDR3 has 11 residues. Trimming took 3 bases from V and 2 from J, leaving 2 bases between them. From germline, CDR1 is DFQATT and CDR2 SNEGSKA (reference sequence). CDR3 coding DNA: TGCAGTGCTAGGGGCAATCAGCCCCAGCATTTT. As protein: CSARGNQPQHF.

The J gene is TRBJ2-3, the V gene TRBV15; D gene unclear. The V and J ends lost 5 bases and 0 bases respectively, with 9 bases between them. CDR1 is LNHNV, CDR2 YYDKDF, per germline (reference sequence). This CDR3 is 14 amino acids long. CDR3: CATSPRHSTDTQYF. CDR3 nucleotides: TGTGCCACCAGCCCGCGACATAGCACAGATACGCAGTATTTT.

V gene TRBV5-1 combines with J gene TRBJ2-3, with TRBD2 matching 12 bases. Germline-derived CDR1 and CDR2 are SGHRS and YFSETQ. V was clipped by 3 bases and J by 0 bases; unmatched bases: 2. CDR3 size: 16 residues. The CDR3 DNA reads as TGCGCCAGCAGCTCCGGGACTAGCGGGAGCACAGATACGCAGTATTTT. It is translated as CASSSGTSGSTDTQYF.

The chain carries TRBV28 and TRBJ2-1; no definite D call. The V end lost 2 bases, the J end lost 4 bases, and 9 bases lay between the germline ends. Germline assignment: CDR1 MDHEN and CDR2 SYDVKM. This CDR3 is built from 14 residues. This CDR3 reads CASSLIHSYNEQFF. CDR3 bases: TGTGCCAGCAGTTTAATACATTCTTACAATGAGCAGTTCTTC.